This TCR beta chain was captured by sequencing in a study of identical twins. TCRdb analysed the 5' RACE reads with MiXCR anew, one entry per CDR3 protein. Altogether around 510,000 distinct CDR3 sequences are present, roughly an eighth being singletons, with the ten largest covering approximately 1%. Germline CDR1 and CDR2: MNHEY and SMNVEV (reference sequence). Trimming cost V 5 bases and J 4 bases; bases outside gene matches: 4. CDR3 length: 13 residues. This same sample was also taken into another study, of yellow fever vaccine responses in identical twins.

This receptor was taken from a woman between 18 and 30 years old in good health. Sequencing input: CD4+ T cells sorted from blood. The chain has TRBV27 and TRBJ1-2; 7 bases line up with TRBD1. In DNA form, the CDR3 reads TGTGCCAGCAGTACGACAGGGCCCTATGGCTACACCTTC. As protein: CASSTTGPYGYTF.